This entry is about one T cell receptor (beta chain). This clone's antigen is unknown. No much larger clonotype is one base removed from it; base qualities were not supplied. One collaborating source in Seattle enrolled patients during active infection and followed them longitudinally through the course of disease. Whole blood was collected in K2EDTA tubes by collaborating institutions according to the institutions' own protocols. Collaborator samples were shipped for TCRbeta analysis as frozen whole blood, isolated PBMCs, or DNA extracted from either sample type. This sample was included in a study of blood T cell repertoires in COVID-19 (dated by TCRdb to 2018 to 2020). Regarding the study in general: The collaborator samples originated in the United States, Italy and Spain and spanned the acute and convalescent phases of COVID-19. The prospective study material was composed of cDNA or gDNA derived from T cells, B-cell-depleted T cells, or PBMCs. The repertoires were made available in a free public database intended to serve as a resource for research on the immune response to SARS-CoV-2. Subjects who had been exposed to COVID-19, were actively infected with it, or had recovered from it provided the deeply sampled blood TCRbeta repertoires that made up the dataset. Where available, HLA class I and class II types were obtained from metadata supplied by the sample provider rather than from assay-based typing. Samples came from the ongoing ImmuneRACE study (first 160 participants) plus 1,254 subjects from 6 global collaborators. Sample metadata almost always included a de-identified subject ID, COVID-19 status, age in years and sex.

TCRbeta CDR3 regions were amplified from genomic DNA using the immunoSEQ Assay, a bias-controlled multiplex PCR. Per the original workflow: Within the assay, amplification of reference gene primers was used to estimate how many nucleated cells each sample contained. To quantify the absolute abundance of each unique TCRbeta CDR3 rearrangement, sequence reads were collapsed and filtered. For each sample, productive Simpson clonality was calculated as the square root of Simpson's diversity index over productive rearrangements. In its TCRdb copy, this immuneACCESS table keeps in-frame sequences only and misses some clones. Where compared with another copy, unresolved V genes explain less than half of these, and the others have no known cause. From that table come the V and J calls and clone size; the DNA was used to work out D and trimming. Within this sample are 95,000 to 150,000 clones, with 85% to 90% of them counted one time only. The ten biggest clones cover approximately 3.9% of the sample.

On the study overall, not on this receptor specifically: How much clinical and demographic metadata was included differed by source and by participant, and the metadata was provided uncurated.

The receptor was isolated from a woman aged 55 to 70 with COVID-19, enrolled during active disease. Source material: peripheral blood.

The CDR3 region has the sequence CASLATGWNSPLHF. The DNA reads TGTGCCAGCCTCGCGACAGGGTGGAATTCACCCCTCCACTTT. The V and J genes are TRBV2 and TRBJ1-6; TRBD1 fits 7 bases in the junction. The CDR3 goes from the cysteine to the phenylalanine over 14 residues. The read is trimmed to its CDR3 DNA, 42 bases read in frame from base 1. Via the germline V gene, CDR1 is SNHLY and CDR2 FYNNEI. Here V drops 8 bases and J drops 7 bases, and the junction holds 8 bases not matched to any gene.